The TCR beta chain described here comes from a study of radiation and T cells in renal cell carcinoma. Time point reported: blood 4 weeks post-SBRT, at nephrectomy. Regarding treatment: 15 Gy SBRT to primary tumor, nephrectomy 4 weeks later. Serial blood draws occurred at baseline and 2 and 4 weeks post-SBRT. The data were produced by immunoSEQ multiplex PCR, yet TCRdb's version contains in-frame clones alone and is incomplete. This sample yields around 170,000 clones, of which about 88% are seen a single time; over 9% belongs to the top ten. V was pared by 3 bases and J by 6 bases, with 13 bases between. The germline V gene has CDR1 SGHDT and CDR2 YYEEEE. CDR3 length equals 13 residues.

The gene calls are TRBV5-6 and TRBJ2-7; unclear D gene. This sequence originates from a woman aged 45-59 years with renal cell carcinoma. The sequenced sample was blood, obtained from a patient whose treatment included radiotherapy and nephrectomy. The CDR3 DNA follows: TGTGCCAGCAGCTCTCTCCCGGGTAGCGAGCAGTACTTC. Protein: CASSSLPGSEQYF.